This passage covers 2 T cell receptor beta chains from one sample sequenced in a study of blood T cell repertoires in COVID-19. Method: immunoSEQ multiplex PCR; TCRdb's copy keeps in-frame clones and lacks some. The sample includes approximately 340,000 clones, approximately 86% seen only once; the top ten take around 10%. The material sequenced was peripheral blood. The receptors here all came from a man aged 30-40 years with COVID-19, enrolled during active disease.

The rearrangement joins TRBV7-2 to TRBJ1-2, with TRBD1 as a possible D gene (6 bases). This CDR3 has 15 amino acids. V was clipped by 3 bases and J by 7 bases, with 18 bases between them. CDR1 is SGHTA and CDR2 is FQGNSA in the germline V gene. The CDR3 DNA sequence: TGTGCCAGCAGCTTGGGACGACAGGAGTATTCTGGCTACACCTTC. Translating gives CASSLGRQEYSGYTF.

This clone occurred once. The chain uses TRBV24-1 and TRBJ1-5; D perhaps matches TRBD1 (5 bases). The CDR3 totals 15 residues. V lost 3 bases, J lost 4 bases, and 12 bases lay in between. Germline V CDR1 and CDR2: KGHDR, SFDVKD. The CDR3 DNA reads TGTGCCACCAGTGATGCGACAGCAAATAATCAGCCCCAGCATTTT. Translating it yields CATSDATANNQPQHF.